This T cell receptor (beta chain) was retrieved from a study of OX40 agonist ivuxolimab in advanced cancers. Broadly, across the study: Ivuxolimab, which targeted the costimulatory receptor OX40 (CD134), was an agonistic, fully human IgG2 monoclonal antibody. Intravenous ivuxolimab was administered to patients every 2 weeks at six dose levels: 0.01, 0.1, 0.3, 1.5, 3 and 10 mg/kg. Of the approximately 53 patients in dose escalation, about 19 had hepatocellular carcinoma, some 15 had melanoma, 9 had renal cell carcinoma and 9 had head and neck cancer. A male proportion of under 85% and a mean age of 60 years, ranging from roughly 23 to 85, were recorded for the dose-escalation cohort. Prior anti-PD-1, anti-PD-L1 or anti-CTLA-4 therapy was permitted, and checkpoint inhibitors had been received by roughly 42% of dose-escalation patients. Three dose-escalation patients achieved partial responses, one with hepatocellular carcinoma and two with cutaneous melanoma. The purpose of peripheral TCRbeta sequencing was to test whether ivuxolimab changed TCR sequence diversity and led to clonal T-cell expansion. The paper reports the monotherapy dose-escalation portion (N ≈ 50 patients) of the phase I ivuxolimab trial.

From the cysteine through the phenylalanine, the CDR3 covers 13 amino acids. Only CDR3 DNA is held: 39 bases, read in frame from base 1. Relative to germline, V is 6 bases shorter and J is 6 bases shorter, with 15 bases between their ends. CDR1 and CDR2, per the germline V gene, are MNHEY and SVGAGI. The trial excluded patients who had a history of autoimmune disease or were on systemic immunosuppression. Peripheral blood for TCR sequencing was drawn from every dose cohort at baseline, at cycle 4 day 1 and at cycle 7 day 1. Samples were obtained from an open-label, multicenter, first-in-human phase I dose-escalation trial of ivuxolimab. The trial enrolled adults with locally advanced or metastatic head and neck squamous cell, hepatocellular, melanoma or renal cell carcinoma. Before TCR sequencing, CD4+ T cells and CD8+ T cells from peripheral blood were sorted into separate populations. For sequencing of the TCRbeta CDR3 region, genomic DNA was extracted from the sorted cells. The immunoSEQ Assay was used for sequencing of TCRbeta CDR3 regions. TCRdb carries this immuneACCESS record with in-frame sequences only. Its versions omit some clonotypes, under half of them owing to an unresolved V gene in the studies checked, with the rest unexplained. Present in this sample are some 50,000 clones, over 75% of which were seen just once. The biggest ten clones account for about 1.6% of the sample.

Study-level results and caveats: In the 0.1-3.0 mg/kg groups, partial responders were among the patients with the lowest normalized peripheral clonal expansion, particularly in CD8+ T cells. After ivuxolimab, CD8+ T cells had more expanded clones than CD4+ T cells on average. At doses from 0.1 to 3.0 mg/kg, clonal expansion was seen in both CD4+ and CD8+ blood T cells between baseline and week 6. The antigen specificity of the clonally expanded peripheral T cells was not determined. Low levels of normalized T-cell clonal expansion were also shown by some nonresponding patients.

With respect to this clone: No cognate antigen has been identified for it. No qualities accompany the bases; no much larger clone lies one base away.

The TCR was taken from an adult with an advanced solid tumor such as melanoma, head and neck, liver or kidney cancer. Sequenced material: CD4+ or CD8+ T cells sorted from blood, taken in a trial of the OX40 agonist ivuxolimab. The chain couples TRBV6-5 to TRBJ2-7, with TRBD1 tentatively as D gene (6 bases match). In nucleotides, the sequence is TGTGCCAGCAGGAAACAGGGTACGGGCGAGCAGTACTTC. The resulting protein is CASRKQGTGEQYF.